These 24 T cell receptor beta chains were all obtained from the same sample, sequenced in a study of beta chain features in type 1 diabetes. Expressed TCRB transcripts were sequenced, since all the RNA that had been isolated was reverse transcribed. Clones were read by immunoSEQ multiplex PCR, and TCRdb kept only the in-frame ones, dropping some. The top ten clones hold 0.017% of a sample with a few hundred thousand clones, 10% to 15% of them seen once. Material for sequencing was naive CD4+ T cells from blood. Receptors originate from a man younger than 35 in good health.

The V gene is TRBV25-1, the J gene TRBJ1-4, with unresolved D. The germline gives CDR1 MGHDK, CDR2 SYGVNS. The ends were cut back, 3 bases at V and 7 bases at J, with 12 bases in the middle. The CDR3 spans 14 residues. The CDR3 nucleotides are TGTGCCAGCAGTGACGGGAGCCGGGTTGAAAAACTGTTTTTT. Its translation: CASSDGSRVEKLFF.

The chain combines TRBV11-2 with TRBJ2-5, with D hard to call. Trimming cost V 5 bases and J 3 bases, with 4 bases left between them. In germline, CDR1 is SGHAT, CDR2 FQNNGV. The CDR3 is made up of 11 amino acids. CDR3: CASSPEETQYF. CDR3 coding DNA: TGTGCCAGCAGCCCGGAAGAGACCCAGTACTTC.

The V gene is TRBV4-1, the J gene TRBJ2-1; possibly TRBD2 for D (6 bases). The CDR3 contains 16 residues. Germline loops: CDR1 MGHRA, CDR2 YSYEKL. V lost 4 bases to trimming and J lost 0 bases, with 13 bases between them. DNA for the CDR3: TGCGCCAGCAGCCCCGGGACTCTTCGCTCCTACAATGAGCAGTTCTTC. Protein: CASSPGTLRSYNEQFF.

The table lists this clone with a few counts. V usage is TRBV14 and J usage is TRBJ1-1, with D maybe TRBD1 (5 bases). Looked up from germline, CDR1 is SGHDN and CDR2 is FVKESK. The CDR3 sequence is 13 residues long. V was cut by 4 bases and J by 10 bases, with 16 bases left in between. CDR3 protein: CASSPRYKQGAFF. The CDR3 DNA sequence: TGTGCCAGCAGCCCAAGATATAAGCAGGGAGCTTTCTTT. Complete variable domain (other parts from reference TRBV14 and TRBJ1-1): EAGVTQFPSHSVIEKGQTVTLRCDPISGHDNLYWYRRVMGKEIKFLLHFVKESKQDESGMPNNRFLAERTGGTYSTLKVQPAELEDSGVYFCASSPRYKQGAFFGQGTRLTVV.

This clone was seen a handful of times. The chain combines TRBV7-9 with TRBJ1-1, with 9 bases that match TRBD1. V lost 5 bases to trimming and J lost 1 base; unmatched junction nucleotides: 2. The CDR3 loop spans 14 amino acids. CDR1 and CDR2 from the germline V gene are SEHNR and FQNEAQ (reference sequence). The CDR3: CASSRQGGNTEAFF. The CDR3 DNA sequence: TGTGCCAGCAGCCGACAGGGGGGGAACACTGAAGCTTTCTTT.

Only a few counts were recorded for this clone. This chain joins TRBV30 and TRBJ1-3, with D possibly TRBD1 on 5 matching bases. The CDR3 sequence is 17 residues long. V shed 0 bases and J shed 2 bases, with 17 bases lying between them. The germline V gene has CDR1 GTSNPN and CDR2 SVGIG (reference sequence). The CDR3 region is CAWSVTLSGVAGNTIYF. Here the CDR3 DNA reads TGTGCCTGGAGTGTAACGTTGTCGGGGGTCGCTGGAAACACCATATATTTT.

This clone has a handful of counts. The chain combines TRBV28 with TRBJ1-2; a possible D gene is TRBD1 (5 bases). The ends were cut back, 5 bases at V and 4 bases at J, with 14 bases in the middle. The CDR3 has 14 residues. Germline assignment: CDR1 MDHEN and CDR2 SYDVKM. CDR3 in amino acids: CASSTGQGPYGYTF. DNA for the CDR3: TGTGCCAGCAGTACCGGACAAGGGCCCTATGGCTACACCTTC.

The chain's CDR3 is CAWRISGQETQYF. DNA of the CDR3: TGTGCCTGGAGGATAAGCGGTCAAGAGACCCAGTACTTC. This chain links TRBV30 with TRBJ2-5; weak D call: TRBD2 (5 bases). The germline V and J ends were trimmed by 3 bases and 2 bases, with 10 bases remaining between them. Germline lookup yields CDR1 GTSNPN and CDR2 SVGIG (reference sequence). This CDR3 has 13 residues.

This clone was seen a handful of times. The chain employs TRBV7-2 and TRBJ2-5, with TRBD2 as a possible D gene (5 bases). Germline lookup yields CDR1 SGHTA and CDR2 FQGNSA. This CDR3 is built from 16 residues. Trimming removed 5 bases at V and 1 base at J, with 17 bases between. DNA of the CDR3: TGTGCCAGCAGCCCACGTACGGGGTCCCTCCAAGAGACCCAGTACTTC. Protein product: CASSPRTGSLQETQYF.

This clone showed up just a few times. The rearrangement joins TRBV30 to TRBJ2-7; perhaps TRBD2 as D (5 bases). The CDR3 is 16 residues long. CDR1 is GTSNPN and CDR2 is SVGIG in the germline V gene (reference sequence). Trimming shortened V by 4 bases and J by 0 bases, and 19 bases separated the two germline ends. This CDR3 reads CAWTRWRRRSSYEQYF. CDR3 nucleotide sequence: TGTGCCTGGACCAGGTGGAGGCGGAGGAGCTCCTACGAGCAGTACTTC. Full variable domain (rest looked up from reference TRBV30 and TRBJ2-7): SQTIHQWPATLVQPVGSPLSLECTVEGTSNPNLYWYRQAAGRGLQLLFYSVGIGQISSEVPQNLSASRPQDRQFILSSKKLLLSDSGFYLCAWTRWRRRSSYEQYFGPGTRLTVT.

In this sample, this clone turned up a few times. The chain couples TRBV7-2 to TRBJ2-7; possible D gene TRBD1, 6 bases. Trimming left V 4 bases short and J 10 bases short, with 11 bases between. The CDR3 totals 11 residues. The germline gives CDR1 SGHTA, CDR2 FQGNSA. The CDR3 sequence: CASSSEGDQYF. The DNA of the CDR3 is TGTGCCAGCAGCTCCGAGGGGGACCAGTACTTC.

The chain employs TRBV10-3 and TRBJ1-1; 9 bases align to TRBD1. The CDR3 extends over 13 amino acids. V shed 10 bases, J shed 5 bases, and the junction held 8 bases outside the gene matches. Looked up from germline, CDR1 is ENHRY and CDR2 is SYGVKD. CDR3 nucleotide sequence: TGTGCCAGTGAAACAGGGGGCGGAACTGAAGCTTTCTTT. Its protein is CASETGGGTEAFF.

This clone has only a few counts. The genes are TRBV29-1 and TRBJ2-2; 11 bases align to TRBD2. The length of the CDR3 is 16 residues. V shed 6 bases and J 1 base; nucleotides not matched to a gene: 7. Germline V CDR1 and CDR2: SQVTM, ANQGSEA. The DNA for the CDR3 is TGCAGCGTCGACGGGACTAGCGGAATGAACACCGGGGAGCTGTTTTTT. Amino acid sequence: CSVDGTSGMNTGELFF.

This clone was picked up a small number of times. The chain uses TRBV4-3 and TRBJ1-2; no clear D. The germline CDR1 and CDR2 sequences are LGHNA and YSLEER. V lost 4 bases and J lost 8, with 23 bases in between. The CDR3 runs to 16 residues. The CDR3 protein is CASSRLGRTHSWGYTF. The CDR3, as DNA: TGCGCCAGCAGCCGCCTCGGACGGACTCACTCGTGGGGCTACACCTTC.

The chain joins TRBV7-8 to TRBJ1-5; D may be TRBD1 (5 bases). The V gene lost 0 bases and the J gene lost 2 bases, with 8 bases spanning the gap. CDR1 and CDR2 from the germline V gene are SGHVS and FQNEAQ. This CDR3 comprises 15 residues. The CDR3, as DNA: TGTGCCAGCAGCTTAGCCAGGGTGGGCAATCAGCCCCAGCATTTT. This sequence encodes CASSLARVGNQPQHF.

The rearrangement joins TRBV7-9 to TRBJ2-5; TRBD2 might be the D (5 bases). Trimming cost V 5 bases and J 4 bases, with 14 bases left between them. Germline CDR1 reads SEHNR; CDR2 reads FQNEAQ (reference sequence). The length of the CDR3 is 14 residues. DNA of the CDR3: TGTGCCAGCAGCCCCCCCGGTAGCGCAGAGACCCAGTACTTC. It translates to CASSPPGSAETQYF. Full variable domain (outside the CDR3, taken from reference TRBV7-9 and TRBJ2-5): DTGVSQNPRHKITKRGQNVTFRCDPISEHNRLYWYRQTLGQGPEFLTYFQNEAQLEKSRLLSDRFSAERPKGSFSTLEIQRTEQGDSAMYLCASSPPGSAETQYFGPGTRLLVL.

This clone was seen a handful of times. This CDR3 reads CASSSQGFGTEAFF. The CDR3 coding sequence is TGTGCCAGCAGCTCTCAGGGGTTTGGTACTGAAGCTTTCTTT. V usage is TRBV5-4 and J usage is TRBJ1-1; possible D gene TRBD1, 6 bases. Germline-derived CDR1 and CDR2 are SGHNT and YYREEE (reference sequence). The CDR3 totals 14 residues. V was trimmed by 3 bases and J by 5 bases, leaving 14 bases between them. Combining the CDR3 with reference TRBV5-4 and TRBJ1-1 gives the whole variable domain ETGVTQSPTHLIKTRGQQVTLRCSSQSGHNTVSWYQQALGQGPQFIFQYYREEENGRGNFPPRFSGLQFPNYSSELNVNALELDDSALYLCASSSQGFGTEAFFGQGTRLTVV.

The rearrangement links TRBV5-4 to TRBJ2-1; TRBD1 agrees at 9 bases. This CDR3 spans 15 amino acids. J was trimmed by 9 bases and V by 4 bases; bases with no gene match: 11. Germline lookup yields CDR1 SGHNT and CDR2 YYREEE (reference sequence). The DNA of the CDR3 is TGTGCCAGCAGCCTGGGACAGGGACTTCGAGGTGAGCAGTTCTTC. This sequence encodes CASSLGQGLRGEQFF.

The CDR3 DNA reads TGTGCCAGTAGTATAGATCGGACAGGGCTCTACAATGAGCAGTTCTTC. This sequence encodes CASSIDRTGLYNEQFF. The genes are TRBV19 and TRBJ2-1, with 8 bases fitting TRBD1. CDR1 and CDR2 from the germline V gene are LNHDA and SQIVND (reference sequence). Trimming cost V 0 bases and J 3 bases; bases outside gene matches: 4. This CDR3 region has 16 residues.

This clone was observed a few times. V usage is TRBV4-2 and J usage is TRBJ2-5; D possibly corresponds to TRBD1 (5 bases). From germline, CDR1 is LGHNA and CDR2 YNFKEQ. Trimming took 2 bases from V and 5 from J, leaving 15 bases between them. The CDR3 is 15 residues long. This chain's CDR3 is CASSQKGQGAETQYF. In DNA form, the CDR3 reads TGTGCCAGCAGCCAAAAGGGGCAGGGCGCGGAGACCCAGTACTTC.

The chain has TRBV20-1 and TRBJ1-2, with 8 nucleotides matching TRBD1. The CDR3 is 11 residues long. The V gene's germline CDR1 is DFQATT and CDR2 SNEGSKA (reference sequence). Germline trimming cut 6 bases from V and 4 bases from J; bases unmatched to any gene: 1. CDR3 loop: CSADRAYGYTF. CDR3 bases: TGCAGTGCGGACAGGGCCTATGGCTACACCTTC.

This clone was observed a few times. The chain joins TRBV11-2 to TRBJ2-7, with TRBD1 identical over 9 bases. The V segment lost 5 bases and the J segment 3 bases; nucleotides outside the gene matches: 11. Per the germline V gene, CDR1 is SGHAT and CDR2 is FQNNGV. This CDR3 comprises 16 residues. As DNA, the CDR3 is TGTGCCAGCAGCCAAGGCAGGGGGACAGGGCGCTACGAGCAGTACTTC. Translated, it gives CASSQGRGTGRYEQYF.

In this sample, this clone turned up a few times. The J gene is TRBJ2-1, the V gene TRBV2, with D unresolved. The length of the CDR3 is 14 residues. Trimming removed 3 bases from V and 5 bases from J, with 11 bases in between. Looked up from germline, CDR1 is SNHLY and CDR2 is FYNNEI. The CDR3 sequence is CASSDVSVHNEQFF. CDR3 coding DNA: TGTGCCAGCAGTGACGTCTCAGTGCACAATGAGCAGTTCTTC.

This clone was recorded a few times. CDR3 sequence: CASRSSRAGETQYF. The CDR3 nucleotides read TGTGCCAGCAGGTCATCCAGGGCGGGGGAGACCCAGTACTTC. The V and J genes are TRBV25-1 and TRBJ2-5; tentative D call: TRBD2 (6 bases). The CDR3 contains 14 residues. CDR1 and CDR2 from the germline V gene are MGHDK and SYGVNS. Trimming removed 6 bases at V and 5 bases at J, with 16 bases between.